This is a list of T cell receptor beta chains from one sample in a study of response to subunit inactivated influenza vaccine. Each CDR3 protein gets one entry after TCRdb re-called the RT-PCR reads with MiXCR. The table includes about 500,000 distinct CDR3 sequences, 13% detected once. Sequences were derived from PBMCs from blood, sampled about 40 days after vaccination. The receptor source for this set is a middle-aged man who received an inactivated influenza vaccine. Each CDR3 is given with its conserved first and last residue. The D gene is left open where the match is weak. Size values are once, few and many counts, or a class for expanded clones, and some rows have none.

D gene	V gene	clone size	J gene	CDR3 DNA	CDR3 protein
-	TRBV7-2	many	TRBJ2-3	TGTGCCAGCAGCCAACCAGATACGCAGTATTTT	CASSQPDTQYF
-	TRBV9	few	TRBJ1-3	TGTGCCAGCAGCACATCTCACCGGGATTCCAGTGGAAACACCATATATTTT	CASSTSHRDSSGNTIYF
-	TRBV3-1	-	TRBJ2-3	TGTGCCAGCAGCCAAGATCACGGACGTACAGATACGCAGTATTTT	CASSQDHGRTDTQYF
TRBD1	TRBV28	few	TRBJ2-7	TGTGCCAGCAGCCTATGGACCGGACAGGGGCCAAGCGAGCAGTACTTC	CASSLWTGQGPSEQYF
TRBD2	TRBV7-2	-	TRBJ2-3	TGTGCCAGCAGCTTAGCGGGGGCGGGGGGCCTAGGAGCGGATACGCAGTATTTT	CASSLAGAGGLGADTQYF
-	TRBV6-1	few	TRBJ2-7	TGTGCCAGCCGGTTGACAGTCTACGAGCAGTACTTC	CASRLTVYEQYF
-	TRBV7-8	few	TRBJ2-7	TGTGCCAGCAGCTTAACTAGCTTGGGCGTCTACGAGCAGTACTTC	CASSLTSLGVYEQYF
TRBD2	TRBV30	few	TRBJ2-3	TGTGCCTGGAGGAGGGGTAGCGGGGGGCTGGGCACAGATACGCAGTATTTT	CAWRRGSGGLGTDTQYF
-	TRBV6-1	-	TRBJ1-2	TGTGCCAGCAGTGAAGTCGGGGCGACACTTGAGGGCTACACCTTC	CASSEVGATLEGYTF
TRBD2	TRBV4-2	many	TRBJ2-3	TGTGCCAGCAGCCAGTGGGAGGGCGGAAACACAGATACGCAGTATTTT	CASSQWEGGNTDTQYF
-	TRBV6-1	few	TRBJ1-2	TGTGCCAGCAGTGAAGGAGGGCTGCGGTATGGCTACACCTTC	CASSEGGLRYGYTF
-	TRBV20-1	many	TRBJ2-7	TGCAGTGCTAGAGCGCTGAGCGAGCAGTACTTC	CSARALSEQYF
-	TRBV2	few	TRBJ2-1	TGTGCCAGCAGTGAAATAGGGTCCTACAATGAGCAGTTCTTC	CASSEIGSYNEQFF
TRBD1	TRBV29-1	few	TRBJ1-5	TGCAGCGGGAAAGACAGGGCGGGCAATCAGCCCCAGCATTTT	CSGKDRAGNQPQHF
-	TRBV6-5	many	TRBJ1-5	TGTGCCAGCAGTTCCCTCCTATCACCCCAGCATTTT	CASSSLLSPQHF
TRBD1	TRBV3-1	few	TRBJ1-6	TGTGCCAGCAGCGTGGGACAGGGAGTAGGTTCACCCCTCCACTTT	CASSVGQGVGSPLHF
-	TRBV4-1	-	TRBJ2-1	TGCGCCAGCAGCCGCTCATCTAGTGGGGCACACTCCTACAATGAGCAGTTCTTC	CASSRSSSGAHSYNEQFF
-	TRBV6-1	few	TRBJ2-2	TGTGCCAGCATCCAGCCAAACACCGGGGAGCTGTTTTTT	CASIQPNTGELFF
-	TRBV7-2	few	TRBJ2-3	TGTGCCAGCAGCTTGGGTTCTGGTCCAGATACGCAGTATTTT	CASSLGSGPDTQYF
-	TRBV6-6	many	TRBJ2-5	TGTGCCAGCAGCCAGCAAGAGACCCAGTACTTC	CASSQQETQYF
TRBD1	TRBV7-7	many	TRBJ2-5	TGTGCCAGCAGCCGGGGACAGACACAAGAGACCCAGTACTTC	CASSRGQTQETQYF
-	TRBV2	-	TRBJ2-6	TGTGCCAGCAGTGATTCCGGCTGGGCCAACGTCCTGACTTTC	CASSDSGWANVLTF
-	TRBV9	-	TRBJ2-7	TGTGCCAGCAGCGTAGCAGCGCAGCCGGGCTACGAGCAGTACTTC	CASSVAAQPGYEQYF
TRBD2	TRBV5-1	-	TRBJ2-3	TGCGCCAGCAGGGGTAGCGGGGCCTACGGTACGCAGTATTTT	CASRGSGAYGTQYF
TRBD1	TRBV29-1	-	TRBJ2-2	TGCAGCGGGACAGGGTGGCTCGGGGAGCTGTTTTTT	CSGTGWLGELFF
TRBD1	TRBV5-1	few	TRBJ1-1	TGCGCCAGCAGCTTGTTAGGACAGGGGGCCTCTGAAGCTTTCTTT	CASSLLGQGASEAFF
-	TRBV4-2	many	TRBJ2-7	TGTGCCAGCAGCCAAGGCAGTACCTACGAGCAGTACTTC	CASSQGSTYEQYF
-	TRBV4-2	-	TRBJ2-1	TGTGCCAGCAGCCAAGATGTTGAGCAGTTCTTC	CASSQDVEQFF
TRBD1	TRBV5-6	many	TRBJ1-5	TGTGCCAGCAGCCTCGGGACAGGGGTTAAGCCCCAGCATTTT	CASSLGTGVKPQHF
-	TRBV20-1	few	TRBJ2-7	TGCAGTGCCGAAGCCAAGGAGGTTGTGCAGTACTTC	CSAEAKEVVQYF
-	TRBV15	few	TRBJ2-2	TGTGCCACCAGCAGACCCCCCTTGGACACCGGGGAGCTGTTTTTT	CATSRPPLDTGELFF
-	TRBV12-3/TRBV12-4	few	TRBJ2-1	TGTGCCAGCAGTACCTCCGGGACTTCCCTGCAGTTCTTC	CASSTSGTSLQFF
-	TRBV28	-	TRBJ2-5	TGTGCCAGCAGTCAAGGACGTCCCAAGAACCAGTACTTC	CASSQGRPKNQYF
-	TRBV9	few	TRBJ2-2	TGTGCCAGCAGCGTAATGAACACCGGGGAGCTGTTTTTT	CASSVMNTGELFF
TRBD1	TRBV5-1	few	TRBJ2-2	TGCGCCAGCAGCTCCGGACAGGCCGGGGAGCTGTTTTTT	CASSSGQAGELFF
TRBD2	TRBV18	few	TRBJ2-1	TGTGCCAGCTCACCACGCAGCGGGAGTGACAATGAGCAGTTCTTC	CASSPRSGSDNEQFF
-	TRBV18	-	TRBJ1-1	TGTGCCAGCTCACCGCCATCAAAAAACACTGAAGCTTTCTTT	CASSPPSKNTEAFF
TRBD1	TRBV5-1	-	TRBJ1-1	TGCGCCAGCAGCTTGTTCCGACCTCGGGACAGAACTCAGGCTCCTCTGAACACTGAAGCTTTCTTT	CASSLFRPRDRTQAPLNTEAFF
TRBD2	TRBV7-2	few	TRBJ2-7	TGTGCCAGCAGCTTAGTGCCGGGGGGCTACGAGCAGTACTTC	CASSLVPGGYEQYF
TRBD2	TRBV5-6	-	TRBJ2-7	TGTGCCAGCAGTCGCGCCTTAGCGGGAGACTCCTACGAGCAGTACTTC	CASSRALAGDSYEQYF
-	TRBV20-1	many	TRBJ2-7	TGCAGTGCTAGAGGCTCTAAGTACGAGCAGTACTTC	CSARGSKYEQYF
-	TRBV29-1	many	TRBJ2-5	TGCAGCGGGGTGACAGCGTACCAAGAGACCCAGTACTTC	CSGVTAYQETQYF
-	TRBV5-1	few	TRBJ2-5	TGCGCCAGCAGCTGGGCTAGCGTTCAAGAGACCCAGTACTTC	CASSWASVQETQYF
-	TRBV4-1	few	TRBJ2-2	TGCGCCAGCAGCCAAGATCGCCGGGAGCTGTTTTTT	CASSQDRRELFF
-	TRBV21-1	few	TRBJ2-5	TGTGCCAGCAGCAAAGTGGGGGGGGCGGAGACCCAGTACTTC	CASSKVGGAETQYF
-	TRBV9	-	TRBJ2-3	TGTGCCAGCAGCGTTGAGGGTACGCAGTATTTT	CASSVEGTQYF
-	TRBV11-2	few	TRBJ1-4	TGTGCCAGCAGCTTAGATCGGCACAGGATTGAAAAACTGTTTTTT	CASSLDRHRIEKLFF